This entry lists 30 T cell receptor beta chains sequenced from one sample in a study of blood T cell repertoires in COVID-19 (dated by TCRdb to the early 2020s). The library relied on the immunoSEQ multiplex PCR assay. Imported from immuneACCESS, the table was reduced by TCRdb to in-frame sequences with V and J called. These copies leave out some clones; in studies compared against another copy, an unresolved V gene accounts for under half, and the cause of the remainder is not known. The sample records over 150,000 clones, approximately 86% of which are singletons. The ten largest clones capture 6.5% to 7.5% of the sample. Material: peripheral blood. These receptors were taken from a man older than 75 with COVID-19, enrolled during active disease.

For this clone: The sample holds other DNA sequences that translate to the same CDR3. V and J are TRBV19 and TRBJ1-2; 7 nucleotides match TRBD1. The CDR3 is made up of 14 amino acids. Trimming took 4 bases from V and 4 from J; bases not matched to a gene: 6. Per the germline V gene, CDR1 is LNHDA and CDR2 is SQIVND (reference sequence). Written as DNA, the CDR3 is TGTGCCAGTAGTACTCGACAGGGTCTCTATGGCTACACCTTC. It specifies CASSTRQGLYGYTF. Looking up the rest from reference TRBV19 and TRBJ1-2 gives the full variable domain: DGGITQSPKYLFRKEGQNVTLSCEQNLNHDAMYWYRQDPGQGLRLIYYSQIVNDFQKGDIAEGYSVSREKKESFPLTVTSAQKNPTAFYLCASSTRQGLYGYTFGSGTRLTVV.

The chain links TRBV7-2 to TRBJ2-1, with a tentative D call TRBD2 (5 bases). CDR3 length: 15 amino acids. V was clipped by 0 bases and J by 5 bases, with 11 bases between them. Germline loops: CDR1 SGHTA, CDR2 FQGNSA. The CDR3 DNA reads TGTGCCAGCAGCTTAGCAGTCGGAGGTAACAATGAGCAGTTCTTC. Amino acid sequence: CASSLAVGGNNEQFF.

In its sample, this clone was seen once. J is TRBJ1-5 and V is TRBV6-5; D ambiguous. The CDR3 is 15 amino acids. The germline gives CDR1 MNHEY, CDR2 SVGAGI. The ends were cut back, 4 bases at V and 1 base at J, with 11 bases in the middle. This chain's CDR3 is CASSSTRQSNQPQHF. For the CDR3, the DNA is TGTGCCAGCAGTTCCACTAGGCAAAGCAATCAGCCCCAGCATTTT.

This clone was observed once. This chain connects TRBV27 to TRBJ1-1, with 10 bases matching TRBD1. Germline V gene lookup returns CDR1 MNHEY and CDR2 SMNVEV (reference sequence). This CDR3 has 16 residues. Trimming at V came to 5 bases and at J to 3 bases, leaving 9 bases not matched to a gene. The CDR3, as DNA: TGTGCCAGCAGTCCAGGCCCCGGGACAGGGGACACTGAAGCTTTCTTT. Protein: CASSPGPGTGDTEAFF.

J is TRBJ1-6 and V is TRBV27; 7 bases align to TRBD1. CDR1 and CDR2 from the germline V gene are MNHEY and SMNVEV (reference sequence). Germline trimming cut 0 bases from V and 7 bases from J; bases unmatched to any gene: 6. This CDR3 comprises 16 residues. The DNA of the CDR3 is TGTGCCAGCAGTTTATCCCCCACAGGGGAGAATTCACCCCTCCACTTT. Its translation: CASSLSPTGENSPLHF.

The CDR3 spells CASSLDSGTYGANVLTF. The CDR3 nucleotides read TGTGCCAGCAGCTTAGACTCCGGGACATATGGGGCCAACGTCCTGACTTTC. The chain links TRBV11-3 to TRBJ2-6; possibly TRBD1 for D (6 bases). Trimming took 0 bases from V and 3 from J, leaving 12 bases between them. Per the germline V gene, CDR1 is SGHNT and CDR2 is YENEEA. CDR3 length: 17 residues.

The chain employs TRBV18 and TRBJ1-6; D gene uncertain. CDR3 length: 16 amino acids. With 2 bases removed from V and 2 bases from J, the gap between germline ends came to 10 bases. Germline V gene lookup returns CDR1 KGHSH and CDR2 LQKENI. The DNA of the CDR3 is TGTGCCAGCTCACCATTTTCAGGCACCTATAATTCACCCCTCCACTTT. It encodes CASSPFSGTYNSPLHF.

In its sample, this clone was seen a few times. The chain joins TRBV19 to TRBJ2-5, with 8 bases identical to TRBD1. Germline V CDR1 and CDR2: LNHDA, SQIVND (reference sequence). The V gene end was trimmed by 5 bases and the J gene end by 2 bases; junction bases not matched to a gene: 7. The CDR3 covers 15 residues. For the CDR3, the DNA is TGTGCCAGTAGTCCTAGGACAGGGCCTCAAGAGACCCAGTACTTC. It translates to CASSPRTGPQETQYF.

The chain combines TRBV4-2 with TRBJ2-5, with TRBD2 matching over 9 bases. CDR1 LGHNA and CDR2 YNFKEQ come from the germline V gene. Trimming took 2 bases from V and 1 from J; bases not matched to a gene: 8. The CDR3 length is 17 residues. The CDR3 DNA is TGTGCCAGCAGCCAAAGCGGTAGCGGGGGCCGCCAAGAGACCCAGTACTTC. Translated, it gives CASSQSGSGGRQETQYF.

The sample holds one count of this clone. This chain connects TRBV14 to TRBJ2-1; TRBD2 might be the D (6 bases). This CDR3 is 13 amino acids long. CDR1 and CDR2 (germline): SGHDN, FVKESK. Between the trimmed V and J ends, which lost 1 base and 7 bases, there was a span of 8 bases. The CDR3 reads CASSQGAGNEQFF. The CDR3 DNA follows: TGTGCCAGCAGCCAAGGGGCGGGGAATGAGCAGTTCTTC.

This rearrangement joins TRBV14 to TRBJ1-1; D remains ambiguous. The V gene's germline CDR1 is SGHDN and CDR2 FVKESK. Trimming took 1 base from V and 4 from J, leaving 13 bases between them. The CDR3 is 15 amino acids. The CDR3, as DNA: TGTGCCAGCAGCCAAGCATTAGGAGGGAGCACTGAAGCTTTCTTT. Its protein is CASSQALGGSTEAFF. The variable domain in full, with the rest retrieved from reference TRBV14 and TRBJ1-1, is EAGVTQFPSHSVIEKGQTVTLRCDPISGHDNLYWYRRVMGKEIKFLLHFVKESKQDESGMPNNRFLAERTGGTYSTLKVQPAELEDSGVYFCASSQALGGSTEAFFGQGTRLTVV.

The sample holds a few counts of this clone. The rearrangement uses TRBV7-9 and TRBJ1-1; D ambiguous. Trimming removed 5 bases at V and 6 bases at J, with 16 bases between. The CDR3 is made up of 14 amino acids. Germline V lookup: CDR1 SEHNR, CDR2 FQNEAQ (reference sequence). The CDR3 loop is CASSHGGPSPEAFF. In DNA form, the CDR3 reads TGTGCCAGCAGCCACGGAGGCCCTAGCCCTGAAGCTTTCTTT. Complete variable domain (other parts from reference TRBV7-9 and TRBJ1-1): DTGVSQNPRHKITKRGQNVTFRCDPISEHNRLYWYRQTLGQGPEFLTYFQNEAQLEKSRLLSDRFSAERPKGSFSTLEIQRTEQGDSAMYLCASSHGGPSPEAFFGQGTRLTVV.

The chain couples TRBV7-8 to TRBJ2-5; D ambiguous. The CDR3 totals 11 residues. The V gene lost 5 bases and the J gene lost 5 bases, with 6 bases spanning the gap. Per the germline V gene, CDR1 is SGHVS and CDR2 is FQNEAQ. The CDR3 sequence is CASSPRETQYF. DNA for the CDR3: TGTGCCAGCAGCCCACGGGAGACCCAGTACTTC.

This clone was recorded a few times. V and J are TRBV16 and TRBJ1-5, with D perhaps TRBD1 (6 bases). Germline V gene data show CDR1 as KGHSY and CDR2 as FQNENV. The germline V and J ends were trimmed by 1 base and 5 bases, with 12 bases remaining between them. The CDR3 loop spans 15 amino acids. Written as DNA, the CDR3 is TGTGCCAGCAGCCAATGGGGGGGGCGGGATCAGCCCCAGCATTTT. This codes for CASSQWGGRDQPQHF. The variable domain in full, with the rest retrieved from reference TRBV16 and TRBJ1-5, is GEEVAQTPKHLVRGEGQKAKLYCAPIKGHSYVFWYQQVLKNEFKFLISFQNENVFDETGMPKERFSAKCLPNSPCSLEIQATKLEDSAVYFCASSQWGGRDQPQHFGDGTRLSIL.

The CDR3 bases are TGTGCCAGCAGTGTACAGGGGAGCACAGATACGCAGTATTTT. Translating gives CASSVQGSTDTQYF. J is TRBJ2-3 and V is TRBV6-4, with 7 nucleotides matching TRBD1. Germline-derived CDR1 and CDR2 are MRHNA and SNTAGT. With V trimmed by 4 bases and J by 0 bases, 1 base remained unmatched. CDR3 length: 14 residues.

The chain carries TRBV18 and TRBJ1-1, with D possibly matching TRBD1 (5 bases). This CDR3 has 13 residues. Germline assignment: CDR1 KGHSH and CDR2 LQKENI. Trimming pared 5 bases from V and 1 base from J, leaving 8 bases between. Written as DNA, the CDR3 is TGTGCCAGCTCAGAACAGGCGAACACTGAAGCTTTCTTT. Translating gives CASSEQANTEAFF.

The chain recombines TRBV3-1 (or the pseudogene TRBV3-2) with TRBJ2-4; D remains unclear. Germline V CDR1 and CDR2: LGHDT, YNNKEL (reference sequence). V dropped 6 bases and J dropped 0 bases, with 9 bases sitting between them. CDR3 length: 14 residues. CDR3 nucleotide sequence: TGTGCCAGCAGGTCAGGAAAAGCCAAAAACATTCAGTACTTC. This gives the protein CASRSGKAKNIQYF.

This chain joins TRBV5-4 and TRBJ2-7, with D possibly matching TRBD1 (6 bases). V was shortened by 0 bases and J by 6 bases, with 22 bases between the two germline ends. Germline values: CDR1 SGHNT, CDR2 YYREEE (reference sequence). The CDR3 totals 17 residues. CDR3 protein: CASSLALLGTSSTEQYF. CDR3 coding DNA: TGTGCCAGCAGCTTGGCGTTATTAGGGACATCAAGCACCGAGCAGTACTTC.

The rearrangement links TRBV15 to TRBJ2-5; 9 nucleotides align to TRBD1. The CDR3 runs 15 residues. Per the germline V gene, CDR1 is LNHNV and CDR2 is YYDKDF (reference sequence). The J segment lost 5 bases and the V segment lost 0 bases, leaving 4 bases of the junction unmatched. CDR3 loop: CATSRDGTGLETQYF. CDR3 DNA sequence: TGTGCCACCAGCAGAGATGGGACAGGGCTGGAGACCCAGTACTTC.

The rearrangement links TRBV18 to TRBJ1-4; 11 bases are a match to TRBD1. The CDR3 runs 17 residues. V was pared by 3 bases and J by 5 bases, with 8 bases of the junction left unmatched. Germline CDR1 reads KGHSH; CDR2 reads LQKENI. CDR3 amino acids: CASSPFIRDRGNEKLFF. Written as DNA, the CDR3 is TGTGCCAGCTCACCGTTCATCCGGGACAGGGGGAATGAAAAACTGTTTTTT. Combining the CDR3 with reference TRBV18 and TRBJ1-4 gives the whole variable domain NAGVMQNPRHLVRRRGQEARLRCSPMKGHSHVYWYRQLPEEGLKFMVYLQKENIIDESGMPKERFSAEFPKEGPSILRIQQVVRGDSAAYFCASSPFIRDRGNEKLFFGSGTQLSVL.

The rearrangement joins TRBV14 to TRBJ2-3, with a weak D call TRBD2 (5 bases). Germline-derived CDR1 and CDR2 are SGHDN and FVKESK. V gave up 4 bases and J gave up 6 bases, with 8 bases separating them. The CDR3 is 12 amino acids. Here the CDR3 DNA reads TGTGCCAGCAGCCCGGGATGGGATACGCAGTATTTT. Translating it yields CASSPGWDTQYF.

The CDR3 DNA reads TGCGCCAGCAGCAAAGGGGGACCCGGGACAGGGAGACCTCAGCCCCAGCATTTT. This sequence encodes CASSKGGPGTGRPQPQHF. The rearrangement links TRBV4-3 to TRBJ1-5; 9 nucleotides match TRBD1. The J segment lost 6 bases and the V segment lost 5 bases, leaving 17 bases of the junction unmatched. Germline CDR1 is LGHNA and CDR2 is YSLEER. CDR3 size: 18 residues.

The V call is TRBV11-3, the J call TRBJ2-3, with a possible D match to TRBD1 (5 bases). Germline assignment: CDR1 SGHNT and CDR2 YENEEA. Trimming stripped 2 bases from V and 4 bases from J, with 16 bases between. The CDR3 loop spans 16 amino acids. The chain's CDR3 is CASSLRQRVLSDTQYF. The DNA of the CDR3 is TGTGCCAGCAGCTTACGACAGCGCGTTTTGTCAGATACGCAGTATTTT.

V usage is TRBV5-1 and J usage is TRBJ2-2; D is unresolved. CDR3 length: 13 amino acids. Trimming pared 1 base from V and 5 bases from J, leaving 6 bases between. Germline lookup yields CDR1 SGHRS and CDR2 YFSETQ. The CDR3 region is CASSLRQTGELFF. CDR3 bases: TGCGCCAGCAGCTTGCGACAAACCGGGGAGCTGTTTTTT.

The CDR3 coding sequence is TGTGCCAGCAGTTTATTACAGGGGAACACTGAAGCTTTCTTT. Protein sequence: CASSLLQGNTEAFF. The gene calls are TRBV27 and TRBJ1-1, with D possibly being TRBD1 (6 bases). In germline, CDR1 is MNHEY, CDR2 SMNVEV (reference sequence). V was cut by 1 base and J by 1 base, with 7 bases left in between. The CDR3 spans 14 residues.

Regarding this clone: Other DNA sequences in the sample encode the same CDR3. J is TRBJ1-6 and V is TRBV6-5; 8 bases match TRBD1. This CDR3 is built from 15 residues. With V trimmed by 6 bases and J by 6 bases, 7 bases remained unmatched. Germline-derived CDR1 and CDR2 are MNHEY and SVGAGI. CDR3 residues: CASSLGQGGNSPLHF. Here the CDR3 DNA reads TGTGCCAGCAGCCTAGGACAGGGTGGTAATTCACCCCTCCACTTT.

The rearrangement joins TRBV19 to TRBJ2-7; 7 bases agree with TRBD1. V was pared by 1 base and J by 1 base, with 19 bases of the junction left unmatched. This CDR3 has 20 residues. Germline CDR1 reads LNHDA; CDR2 reads SQIVND (reference sequence). The DNA for the CDR3 is TGTGCCAGTAGTATAGCGGTCCCAGGGGGAAGTGATGGTTGGTCCTACGAGCAGTACTTC. It codes for CASSIAVPGGSDGWSYEQYF.

V and J are TRBV9 and TRBJ1-4; D not certain. The CDR3 extends over 14 amino acids. Germline CDR1 is SGDLS and CDR2 is YYNGEE. V was shortened by 3 bases and J by 7 bases, with 13 bases between the two germline ends. The CDR3 loop is CASSASLGLEKLFF. As DNA, the CDR3 is TGTGCCAGCAGCGCCTCCCTAGGACTTGAAAAACTGTTTTTT.

The CDR3 sequence is CASTLAGSSYEQYF. CDR3 nucleotide sequence: TGTGCCAGCACCCTAGCGGGGAGCTCCTACGAGCAGTACTTC. The rearrangement joins TRBV6-5 to TRBJ2-7, with 9 bases identical to TRBD2. The CDR3 extends over 14 amino acids. Germline-derived CDR1 and CDR2 are MNHEY and SVGAGI. With V trimmed by 7 bases and J by 0 bases, 4 bases remained unmatched.

The rearrangement uses TRBV5-4 and TRBJ2-4, with D perhaps matching TRBD1 (6 bases). The ends were cut back, 2 bases at V and 6 bases at J, with 15 bases in the middle. The germline V gene has CDR1 SGHNT and CDR2 YYREEE (reference sequence). The CDR3 consists of 15 residues. CDR3 amino acids: CASSLFGQLGNIQYF. CDR3 nucleotide sequence: TGTGCCAGCAGCTTATTCGGACAGTTGGGAAACATTCAGTACTTC.